A selection of T cell receptor beta chains follows, all from one sample in a study of OX40 agonist ivuxolimab in advanced cancers. Produced via immunoSEQ multiplex PCR; TCRdb's table is partial and in-frame only. The sample gives tens of thousands of clones, 87% of which show up once; approximately 0.3% is in the top ten. The sample was CD4+ or CD8+ T cells sorted from blood, taken in a trial of the OX40 agonist ivuxolimab. These receptors were obtained from an adult with an advanced solid tumor such as melanoma, head and neck, liver or kidney cancer. CDR3s include the opening cysteine and the closing phenylalanine or tryptophan. D genes are given only for firm matches. Some rows mark clone size as missing; the rest say once, few, many or name a class of expanded clone.

abundance	v_gene	j_gene	d_gene	CDR3nt	CDR3aa
NA	TRBV4-2	TRBJ2-3	TRBD2	TGTGCCAGCAGCCAAGATAGACTAGCGGGGGGGACTAGCACAGATACGCAGTATTTT	CASSQDRLAGGTSTDTQYF
NA	TRBV5-5	TRBJ1-1	NA	TGTGCCAGCAGCTCTGCGATGAACACTGAAGCTTTCTTT	CASSSAMNTEAFF
NA	TRBV30	TRBJ2-7	NA	TGTGCCTGGAGCGTAAACTACGAGCAGTACTTC	CAWSVNYEQYF
NA	TRBV6-5	TRBJ2-5	TRBD2	TGTGCCAGCAGTTACGGGAGACTAGCGGACCAAGAGACCCAGTACTTC	CASSYGRLADQETQYF
NA	TRBV10-3	TRBJ2-1	TRBD1	TGTGCCATCGCCCGCCCGGGACAGGGCGCGGATGAGCAGTTCTTC	CAIARPGQGADEQFF
few	TRBV7-2	TRBJ2-6	TRBD1	TGTGCCAGCAGCTCACACAGGGGTGGAGGTGGGGCCAACGTCCTGACTTTC	CASSSHRGGGGANVLTF
NA	TRBV29-1	TRBJ2-2	NA	TGCAGCACCTCGTTCAGGGTCACCGGGGAGCTGTTTTTT	CSTSFRVTGELFF
NA	TRBV27	TRBJ2-5	NA	TGTGCCAGCACTCAAACAGGGCTGGGCCGGGAGACCCAGTACTTC	CASTQTGLGRETQYF
NA	TRBV6-5	TRBJ2-7	NA	TGTGCCAGCAGTTACTCGACAGGTGTCTACGAGCAGTACTTC	CASSYSTGVYEQYF
NA	TRBV9	TRBJ2-7	NA	TGTGCCAGCAGCGTAAGAGGGAGCTCCTACGAGCAGTACTTC	CASSVRGSSYEQYF
NA	TRBV5-8	TRBJ1-1	NA	TGTGCCAGCAGCTTGAAAACAGGGCCTACCCGAACGACTGAAGCTTTCTTT	CASSLKTGPTRTTEAFF
NA	TRBV2	TRBJ1-6	NA	TGTGCCAGCAGTGTACAGGGACGTAATTCACCCCTCCACTTT	CASSVQGRNSPLHF
NA	TRBV7-2	TRBJ1-2	NA	TGTGCCAGCAGCTTAGGGATGGTTGGGGCCCATGGCTACACCTTC	CASSLGMVGAHGYTF
NA	TRBV6-1	TRBJ1-5	NA	TGTGCGTCTATAACCCAGGGGTATGATCAGCCCCAGCATTTT	CASITQGYDQPQHF
few	TRBV5-4	TRBJ2-7	NA	TGTGCCAGCAGCTTGCCGGGCCCATCCGAGCAGTACTTC	CASSLPGPSEQYF
NA	TRBV7-2	TRBJ1-5	TRBD1	TGTGCCAGCAGCGTGCAGGGGGCGCAGGGTCAGCCCCAGCATTTT	CASSVQGAQGQPQHF
NA	TRBV9	TRBJ2-7	NA	TGTGCCAGCAGTCAAGCGGGGACATACGAGCAGTACTTC	CASSQAGTYEQYF
NA	TRBV7-8	TRBJ1-1	NA	TGTGCCAGCAGCTTCCGCCAGAACACTGAAGCTTTCTTT	CASSFRQNTEAFF
once	TRBV29-1	TRBJ2-3	NA	TGCAGCGGGGGGAACACAGATACGCAGTATTTT	CSGGNTDTQYF
NA	TRBV7-3	TRBJ2-3	NA	TGTGCCAGCAGCTCTCCCGGGGCAGGGACAGATACGCAGTATTTT	CASSSPGAGTDTQYF
NA	TRBV5-1	TRBJ2-7	NA	TGCGCCAGCAGCCCCGACGGCCTCGGCGAGCAGTACTTC	CASSPDGLGEQYF
NA	TRBV4-1	TRBJ2-2	TRBD2	TGCGCCAGCAGCCAAGATGCAGCGGGGGGGCAGACCGGGGAGCTGTTTTTT	CASSQDAAGGQTGELFF
once	TRBV27	TRBJ1-2	NA	TGTGCCAGCAGTTCCTCCAGGGTACCCGGCTACACCTTC	CASSSSRVPGYTF
once	TRBV9	TRBJ2-3	TRBD2	TGTGCCAGCAGCGCCGGAATGGGACTAGCGGGGGGGTCACCAGATACGCAGTATTTT	CASSAGMGLAGGSPDTQYF